Listed below are T cell receptor beta chains from one sample, sequenced in a study of cytomegalovirus exposure and HLA in healthy donors. The repertoire was sequenced with immunoSEQ multiplex PCR; TCRdb's copy has only in-frame clones and lacks some. The table lists about 140,000 clones, roughly 78% of them singletons. The sequenced sample was PBMCs. The receptors shown here come from a man aged 45-60 years in good health and CMV-seropositive. The CDR3 runs from the conserved cysteine through the conserved F or W. The order of the fields is V gene, J gene, clone size, D gene, CDR3 protein, CDR3 DNA. D genes are given only for firm matches. Clone size is not always given. Where it is, it says once, few, many or a class for expanded clones.

TRBV4-2,TRBJ1-4,few,-,CASSPQGEKLFF,TGTGCCAGCAGTCCCCAGGGCGAAAAACTGTTTTTT
TRBV4-3,TRBJ2-7,-,-,CASSQDWRIPYEQYF,TGCGCCAGCAGCCAAGATTGGCGGATACCCTACGAGCAGTACTTC
TRBV2,TRBJ2-5,-,TRBD1,CASSPEDRVRETQYF,TGTGCCAGCAGTCCCGAGGACAGGGTCAGGGAGACCCAGTACTTC
TRBV11-2,TRBJ2-3,-,TRBD1,CASSIRTGRTDTQYF,TGTGCCAGCAGCATTCGGACAGGGCGTACAGATACGCAGTATTTT
TRBV25-1,TRBJ2-7,-,-,CASSDRTAEQYF,TGTGCCAGCAGTGACCGGACAGCCGAGCAGTACTTC
TRBV19,TRBJ2-1,-,TRBD2,CASSSPGRAYNEQFF,TGTGCCAGTAGTAGCCCAGGGAGGGCCTACAATGAGCAGTTCTTC
TRBV5-1,TRBJ1-5,-,-,CASSLGGLRNQPQHF,TGCGCCAGCAGCTTGGGGGGACTCAGGAATCAGCCCCAGCATTTT
TRBV27,TRBJ2-7,-,-,CASSPNRDSFRSYEQYF,TGTGCCAGCAGTCCAAACCGCGACTCTTTTCGCTCCTACGAGCAGTACTTC
TRBV6-6,TRBJ1-5,-,-,CASSSGGMGNQPQHF,TGTGCCAGCAGCTCCGGGGGGATGGGGAATCAGCCCCAGCATTTT
TRBV4-2,TRBJ2-3,-,TRBD2,CASSQVWGGADTQYF,TGTGCCAGCAGCCAAGTCTGGGGGGGGGCAGATACGCAGTATTTT
TRBV7-2,TRBJ2-1,-,TRBD2,CASSRAIGTNHNEQFF,TGTGCCAGCAGCCGAGCAATCGGGACTAACCACAATGAGCAGTTCTTC
TRBV6-6,TRBJ1-2,-,TRBD1,CASRTAGQGNYGYTF,TGTGCCAGCAGGACCGCAGGACAGGGTAACTATGGCTACACCTTC
TRBV27,TRBJ2-7,-,-,CASSKGGDEQYF,TGTGCCAGCAGTAAAGGGGGGGACGAGCAGTACTTC
TRBV7-6,TRBJ1-2,few,-,CASSPLLDYGYTF,TGTGCCAGCAGCCCACTCCTCGACTATGGCTACACCTTC
TRBV6-1,TRBJ2-1,many,-,CASSPRNNEQFF,TGTGCCAGCAGTCCCAGGAACAATGAGCAGTTCTTC
TRBV11-2,TRBJ1-1,-,-,CASSLQWTASNTEAFF,TGTGCCAGCAGCTTACAGTGGACAGCCTCGAACACTGAAGCTTTCTTT
TRBV5-6,TRBJ1-5,few,-,CASSLVGQPQHF,TGTGCCAGCAGCTTGGTCGGTCAGCCCCAGCATTTT
TRBV6-1,TRBJ2-7,-,TRBD1,CASVTAGTAYEQYF,TGTGCCAGCGTGACTGCCGGGACAGCCTACGAGCAGTACTTC
TRBV6-1,TRBJ2-3,-,TRBD2,CASRLAGDTDTQYF,TGTGCCAGCAGATTAGCGGGGGACACAGATACGCAGTATTTT
TRBV27,TRBJ1-1,-,TRBD1,CASSRVHQGVSEAFF,TGTGCCAGCAGCCGGGTCCACCAGGGGGTCTCTGAAGCTTTCTTT
TRBV5-1,TRBJ2-5,-,-,CASSLEGLGETQYF,TGCGCCAGCAGCTTGGAGGGGTTGGGAGAGACCCAGTACTTC
TRBV9,TRBJ2-1,once,TRBD2,CASSVGLAGGYEQFF,TGTGCCAGCAGCGTAGGGCTAGCGGGGGGGTATGAGCAGTTCTTC
TRBV6-5,TRBJ2-1,-,TRBD2,CASSRPGLAVHEQFF,TGTGCCAGCAGCAGACCGGGACTAGCGGTCCATGAGCAGTTCTTC
TRBV5-1,TRBJ2-2,few,TRBD2,CASRPTSGNTGELFF,TGCGCCAGCAGGCCGACTAGCGGAAACACCGGGGAGCTGTTTTTT
TRBV7-8,TRBJ1-5,-,-,CASSSTDNQPQHF,TGTGCCAGCAGCTCGACAGACAATCAGCCCCAGCATTTT
TRBV5-5,TRBJ1-2,-,TRBD1,CASSLVGQGGIGYTF,TGTGCCAGCAGCTTGGTAGGACAGGGAGGAATCGGCTACACCTTC
TRBV6-5,TRBJ1-2,few,-,CASSYGGLNYGYTF,TGTGCCAGCAGTTATGGGGGACTTAACTATGGCTACACCTTC
TRBV11-3,TRBJ2-2,few,-,CASSFVQGNTGELFF,TGTGCCAGCAGCTTTGTACAGGGCAACACCGGGGAGCTGTTTTTT
TRBV9,TRBJ1-1,once,-,CASSPILSRNTEAFF,TGTGCCAGCAGCCCCATCCTATCGCGGAACACTGAAGCTTTCTTT
TRBV28,TRBJ1-4,-,-,CASSRGGATNEKLFF,TGTGCCAGCTCCCGAGGGGGGGCAACTAATGAAAAACTGTTTTTT
TRBV18,TRBJ2-5,-,-,CASSPEETQYF,TGTGCCAGCTCACCCGAGGAGACCCAGTACTTC
TRBV6-6,TRBJ1-2,-,TRBD1,CASSLRGYYGYTF,TGTGCCAGCAGCCTCAGGGGGTACTATGGCTACACCTTC
TRBV2,TRBJ1-1,once,-,CASSDEGVEAFF,TGTGCCAGCAGTGACGAGGGGGTCGAAGCTTTCTTT
TRBV4-2,TRBJ1-4,-,-,CATSRVQDEKLFF,TGTGCGACGTCCCGGGTTCAAGATGAAAAACTGTTTTTT
TRBV5-1,TRBJ2-5,-,-,CASRAGRLGETQYF,TGCGCCAGCAGGGCAGGGAGGTTGGGAGAGACCCAGTACTTC
TRBV5-1,TRBJ1-1,once,TRBD1,CASSPYGTGNTEAFF,TGCGCCAGCAGCCCCTACGGGACAGGGAACACTGAAGCTTTCTTT
TRBV15,TRBJ2-7,-,TRBD1,CATSTGQGWGEQYF,TGTGCCACCAGCACGGGACAGGGGTGGGGCGAGCAGTACTTC
TRBV10-3,TRBJ2-3,once,-,CAISVRREDTQYF,TGTGCCATCAGTGTCCGACGGGAAGATACGCAGTATTTT
TRBV5-4,TRBJ1-6,-,-,CASSSGQQYSPLHF,TGTGCCAGCAGCTCAGGACAGCAGTATTCACCCCTCCACTTT
TRBV2,TRBJ2-1,-,TRBD1,CASSEEGQGHEQFF,TGTGCCAGCAGTGAAGAAGGACAGGGACATGAGCAGTTCTTC
TRBV4-3,TRBJ2-5,-,-,CASSQGSTGTETQYF,TGCGCCAGCAGCCAAGGGAGCACCGGTACCGAGACCCAGTACTTC
TRBV5-1,TRBJ1-2,-,TRBD1,CASSFPGQGAGGYTF,TGCGCCAGCAGCTTCCCGGGACAGGGGGCGGGCGGCTACACCTTC
TRBV6-1,TRBJ2-5,few,TRBD2,CASSRTSGRQETQYF,TGTGCCAGTTCTCGGACTAGCGGGAGACAAGAGACCCAGTACTTC
TRBV9,TRBJ2-3,-,-,CASSPTGVTDTQYF,TGTGCCAGCAGCCCCACCGGGGTCACAGATACGCAGTATTTT
TRBV11-2,TRBJ2-3,-,-,CASSVTGTATDTQYF,TGTGCCAGCAGCGTAACAGGGACCGCCACAGATACGCAGTATTTT
TRBV19,TRBJ1-2,-,TRBD1,CATRNRGLGVSGGYTF,TGTGCCACCCGCAATAGGGGGCTGGGAGTCTCTGGTGGCTACACCTTC
TRBV19,TRBJ1-4,-,-,CASSTVKGGEKLFF,TGTGCCAGTAGCACAGTTAAAGGGGGTGAAAAACTGTTTTTT
TRBV6-1,TRBJ2-3,-,-,CASSVQEITDTQYF,TGTGCCAGCAGTGTACAGGAGATCACAGATACGCAGTATTTT
TRBV9,TRBJ1-6,-,TRBD1,CASSVEGTGSNSPLHF,TGTGCCAGCAGCGTAGAGGGGACAGGGTCAAATTCACCCCTCCACTTT
TRBV7-2,TRBJ1-2,-,TRBD1,CASSVRQGLNYGYTF,TGTGCCAGCAGCGTACGACAGGGGCTTAACTATGGCTACACCTTC
TRBV29-1,TRBJ1-5,once,TRBD1,CSAKGQGKNQPQHF,TGCAGCGCTAAGGGACAGGGCAAAAATCAGCCCCAGCATTTT
TRBV7-9,TRBJ2-7,-,-,CASSPRVARGPYEQYF,TGTGCCAGCAGCCCGAGGGTAGCCAGGGGCCCCTACGAGCAGTACTTC
TRBV5-1,TRBJ2-1,-,TRBD1,CASSSLGQGTPNEQFF,TGCGCCAGCAGCAGCTTAGGACAGGGGACTCCCAATGAGCAGTTCTTC
TRBV15,TRBJ1-5,-,TRBD1,CATTDAGQGIQPQHF,TGTGCCACCACCGACGCCGGACAGGGTATCCAGCCCCAGCATTTT
TRBV28,TRBJ1-3,-,-,CASSLGQSSGNTIYF,TGTGCCAGCAGTTTGGGCCAGTCCTCTGGAAACACCATATATTTT
TRBV4-1,TRBJ2-3,-,-,CASSPDPGPDTQYF,TGCGCCAGCAGCCCAGATCCAGGGCCAGATACGCAGTATTTT
TRBV19,TRBJ2-7,-,-,CASSIVPNKITTRQYF,TGTGCCAGTAGTATAGTGCCTAACAAGATAACTACGAGGCAGTACTTC
TRBV19,TRBJ2-5,-,-,CASSSLDSQETQYF,TGTGCCAGTAGTTCCCTGGACAGTCAAGAGACCCAGTACTTC
TRBV27,TRBJ1-1,-,-,CASSLSRKGRGTEAFF,TGTGCCAGCAGTTTATCACGTAAGGGGCGGGGAACTGAAGCTTTCTTT
TRBV7-9,TRBJ2-5,-,-,CAIDRNKETQYF,TGTGCCATCGACAGGAACAAAGAGACCCAGTACTTC